This T cell receptor (beta chain) stems from a study of T-cell reconstitution after alpha-beta-depleted transplantation in children. This clonotype was counted many times. Its antigen is unidentified. The authors prepared the TCRbeta library with unique molecular identifiers. TCRdb reprocessed the PCR reads via MiXCR and lists one record per CDR3 protein. This sample carries fewer than 550,000 distinct CDR3 sequences, approximately 10% of them seen once, and the ten largest clones take 2% to 2.5%. V lost 2 bases and J lost 5, with 9 bases in between. Germline values: CDR1 DFQATT, CDR2 SNEGSKA (reference sequence). The CDR3 is 13 residues long. Overall study findings and caveats: It was surviving recipient T cells and thymic progenitors that gave some patients high TCRbeta diversity at day 60. After one year, T-cell counts and TCRbeta diversity mostly came from new T cells. Reported findings indicate that, about two months after transplant, alpha-beta T cells came from several hundred expanded clones, which were derived from non-depleted graft cells.

This TCR was recovered from a child under 10 years old with inherited bone marrow failure, due to receive a stem cell transplant. This material consisted of PBMCs, taken before TCRalphabeta/CD19-depleted stem cell transplant. J is TRBJ2-2 and V is TRBV20-1; perhaps TRBD1 as D (5 bases). CDR3 sequence reads: CSARSSGTGELFF. CDR3 nucleotides: TGCAGTGCTAGATCCTCAGGGACCGGGGAGCTGTTTTTT.